These 2 T cell receptor beta chains were all obtained from the same sample, sequenced in a study of molecular identifiers for immune sequencing clone quantification. MiXCR, applied by TCRdb to the PCR reads, yields one record per CDR3 protein. The sample consists of over 70,000 distinct CDR3 sequences, about 23% of them appearing once. Sequences were obtained from naive CD8+ T cells from blood, with Jurkat cell RNA spiked in. Regarding subset: FACS-sorted CD8+CD4-CCR7+CD45RA+ naive T cells. The source of these receptors is a human donor in good health. Some libraries in this study had Jurkat cell RNA spiked in.

This clonotype was observed a handful of times. The J gene is TRBJ2-7, the V gene TRBV30; D is possibly TRBD1 (5 bases). Germline V lookup: CDR1 GTSNPN, CDR2 SVGIG (reference sequence). Trimming pared 1 base from V and 3 bases from J, leaving 13 bases between. There are 14 residues in the CDR3. The CDR3 nucleotides are TGTGCCTGGAGTGCCCCTGCAGGGTACTACGAGCAGTACTTC. The encoded protein is CAWSAPAGYYEQYF. The whole variable domain, filled in from reference TRBV30 and TRBJ2-7, reads SQTIHQWPATLVQPVGSPLSLECTVEGTSNPNLYWYRQAAGRGLQLLFYSVGIGQISSEVPQNLSASRPQDRQFILSSKKLLLSDSGFYLCAWSAPAGYYEQYFGPGTRLTVT.

The chain has TRBV2 and TRBJ2-1; tentative D call: TRBD2 (6 bases). CDR1 and CDR2 (germline): SNHLY, FYNNEI. The CDR3 is 14 amino acids. V dropped 7 bases and J dropped 10 bases, with 20 bases sitting between them. DNA for the CDR3: TGTGCCAGCAAACTAGCTCTCAGCGGAGACGAGCAGTTCTTC. It encodes CASKLALSGDEQFF.